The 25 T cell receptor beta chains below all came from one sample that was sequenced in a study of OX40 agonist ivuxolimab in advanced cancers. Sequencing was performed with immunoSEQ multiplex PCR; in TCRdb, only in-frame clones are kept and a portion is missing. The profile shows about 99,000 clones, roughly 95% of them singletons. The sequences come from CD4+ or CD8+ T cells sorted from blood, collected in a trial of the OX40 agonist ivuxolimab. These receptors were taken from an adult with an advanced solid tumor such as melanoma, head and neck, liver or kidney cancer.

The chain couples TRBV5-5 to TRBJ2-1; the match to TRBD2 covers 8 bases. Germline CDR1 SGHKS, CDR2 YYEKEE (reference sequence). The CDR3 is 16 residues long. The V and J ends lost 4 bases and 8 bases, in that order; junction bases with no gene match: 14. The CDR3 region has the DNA TGTGCCAGCAGCCTGGTAGGGACTAGTTTTGTCGATGAGCAGTTCTTC. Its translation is CASSLVGTSFVDEQFF.

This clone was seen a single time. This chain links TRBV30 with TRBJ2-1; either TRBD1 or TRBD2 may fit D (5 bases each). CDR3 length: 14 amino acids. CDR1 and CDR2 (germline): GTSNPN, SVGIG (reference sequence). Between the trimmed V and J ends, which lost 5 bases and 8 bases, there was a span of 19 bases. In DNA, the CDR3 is TGTGCCTGGGCGGCCGGGATGGGCAGGGATGAGCAGTTCTTC. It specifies CAWAAGMGRDEQFF.

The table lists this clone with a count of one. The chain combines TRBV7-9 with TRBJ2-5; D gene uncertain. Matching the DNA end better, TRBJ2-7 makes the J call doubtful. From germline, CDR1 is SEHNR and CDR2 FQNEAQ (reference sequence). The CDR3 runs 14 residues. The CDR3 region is CASSLISSSYEQYF. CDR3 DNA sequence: TGTGCCAGCAGCTTAATATCAAGCTCCTACGAGCAGTACTTC.

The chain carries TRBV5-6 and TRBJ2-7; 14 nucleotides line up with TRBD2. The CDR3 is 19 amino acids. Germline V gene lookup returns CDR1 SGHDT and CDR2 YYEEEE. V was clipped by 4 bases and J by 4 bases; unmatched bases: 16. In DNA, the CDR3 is TGTGCCAGCAGCCCACCCCTTTACAGCGGGACTAGCGGGAGTTACGAGCAGTACTTC. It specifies CASSPPLYSGTSGSYEQYF.

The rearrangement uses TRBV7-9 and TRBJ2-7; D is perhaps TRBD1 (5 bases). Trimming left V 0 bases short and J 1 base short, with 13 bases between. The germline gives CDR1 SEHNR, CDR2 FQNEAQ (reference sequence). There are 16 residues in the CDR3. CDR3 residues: CASSLATGLLSYEQYF. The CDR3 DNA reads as TGTGCCAGCAGCTTAGCTACAGGCCTGCTATCCTACGAGCAGTACTTC.

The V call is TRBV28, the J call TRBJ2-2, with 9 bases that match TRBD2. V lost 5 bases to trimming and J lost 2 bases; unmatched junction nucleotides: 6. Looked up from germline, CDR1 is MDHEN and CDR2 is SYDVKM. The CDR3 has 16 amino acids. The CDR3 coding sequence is TGTGCCAGCAGTGAAAGACTAGCGGCCAACACCGGGGAGCTGTTTTTT. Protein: CASSERLAANTGELFF.

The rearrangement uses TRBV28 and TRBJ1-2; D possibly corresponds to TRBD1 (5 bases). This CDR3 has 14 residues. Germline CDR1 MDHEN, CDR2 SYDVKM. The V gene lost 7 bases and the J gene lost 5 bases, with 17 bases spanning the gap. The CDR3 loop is CASNPAGTAYGYTF. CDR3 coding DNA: TGTGCCAGCAACCCCGCCGGGACGGCTTATGGCTACACCTTC.

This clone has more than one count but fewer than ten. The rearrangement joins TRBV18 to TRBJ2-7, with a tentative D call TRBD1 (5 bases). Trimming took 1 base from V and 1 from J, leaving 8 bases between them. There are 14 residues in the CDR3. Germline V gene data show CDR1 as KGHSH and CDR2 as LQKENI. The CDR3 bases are TGTGCCAGCTCACCACAGACAGAATCCTACGAGCAGTACTTC. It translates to CASSPQTESYEQYF.

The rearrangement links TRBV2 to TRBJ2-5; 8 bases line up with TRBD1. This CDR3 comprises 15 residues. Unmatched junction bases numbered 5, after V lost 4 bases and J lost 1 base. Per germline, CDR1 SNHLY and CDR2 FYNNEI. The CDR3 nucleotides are TGTGCCAGCAGTGGGGAGACAGGGGCCCAAGAGACCCAGTACTTC. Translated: CASSGETGAQETQYF.

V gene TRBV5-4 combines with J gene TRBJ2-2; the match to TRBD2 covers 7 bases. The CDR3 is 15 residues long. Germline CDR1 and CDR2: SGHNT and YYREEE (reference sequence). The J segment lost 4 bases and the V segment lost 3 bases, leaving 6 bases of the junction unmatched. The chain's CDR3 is CASSSLAGVTGELFF. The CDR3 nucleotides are TGTGCCAGCAGCTCCCTCGCGGGAGTCACCGGGGAGCTGTTTTTT.

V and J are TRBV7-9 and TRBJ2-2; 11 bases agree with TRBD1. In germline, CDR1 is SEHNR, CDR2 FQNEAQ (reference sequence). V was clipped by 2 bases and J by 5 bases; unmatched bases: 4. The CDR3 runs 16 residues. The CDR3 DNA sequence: TGTGCCAGCAGCTTACCGGGACAGGGGGGTACCGGGGAGCTGTTTTTT. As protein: CASSLPGQGGTGELFF. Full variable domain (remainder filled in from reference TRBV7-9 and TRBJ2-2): DTGVSQNPRHKITKRGQNVTFRCDPISEHNRLYWYRQTLGQGPEFLTYFQNEAQLEKSRLLSDRFSAERPKGSFSTLEIQRTEQGDSAMYLCASSLPGQGGTGELFFGEGSRLTVL.

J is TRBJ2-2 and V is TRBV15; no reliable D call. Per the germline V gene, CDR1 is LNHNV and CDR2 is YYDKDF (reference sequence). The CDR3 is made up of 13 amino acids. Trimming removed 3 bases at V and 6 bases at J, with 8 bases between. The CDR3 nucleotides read TGTGCCACCAGCAGGATAAGGGCCGGGGAGCTGTTTTTT. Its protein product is CATSRIRAGELFF.

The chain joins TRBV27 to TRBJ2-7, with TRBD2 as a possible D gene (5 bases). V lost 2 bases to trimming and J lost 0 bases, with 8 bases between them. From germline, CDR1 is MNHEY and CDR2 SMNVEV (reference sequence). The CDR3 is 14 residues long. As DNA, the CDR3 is TGTGCCAGCAGTTTAAGGGCGGGCTCCTACGAGCAGTACTTC. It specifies CASSLRAGSYEQYF.

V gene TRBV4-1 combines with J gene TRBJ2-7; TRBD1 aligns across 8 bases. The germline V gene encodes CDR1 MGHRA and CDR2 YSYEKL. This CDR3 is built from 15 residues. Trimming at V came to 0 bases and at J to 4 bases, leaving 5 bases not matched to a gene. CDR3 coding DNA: TGCGCCAGCAGCCAAGACAGGGGGCGAACTTACGAGCAGTACTTC. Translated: CASSQDRGRTYEQYF.

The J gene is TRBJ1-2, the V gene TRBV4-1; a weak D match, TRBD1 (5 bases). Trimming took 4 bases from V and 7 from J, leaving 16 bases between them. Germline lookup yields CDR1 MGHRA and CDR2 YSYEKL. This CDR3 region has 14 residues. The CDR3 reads CASSPPEGVAGYTF. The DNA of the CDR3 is TGCGCCAGCAGCCCCCCGGAAGGGGTCGCTGGCTACACCTTC.

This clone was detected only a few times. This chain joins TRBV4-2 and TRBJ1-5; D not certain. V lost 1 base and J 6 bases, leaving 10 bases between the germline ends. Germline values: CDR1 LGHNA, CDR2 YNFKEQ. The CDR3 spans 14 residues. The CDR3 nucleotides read TGTGCCAGCAGCCAAGTGGAGGGTTTTCAGCCCCAGCATTTT. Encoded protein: CASSQVEGFQPQHF.

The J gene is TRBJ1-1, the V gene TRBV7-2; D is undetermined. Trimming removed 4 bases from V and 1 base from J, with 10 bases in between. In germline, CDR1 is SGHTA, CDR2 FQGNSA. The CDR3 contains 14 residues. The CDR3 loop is CASSSSKTNTEAFF. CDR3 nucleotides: TGTGCCAGCAGCTCCTCCAAGACGAACACTGAAGCTTTCTTT.

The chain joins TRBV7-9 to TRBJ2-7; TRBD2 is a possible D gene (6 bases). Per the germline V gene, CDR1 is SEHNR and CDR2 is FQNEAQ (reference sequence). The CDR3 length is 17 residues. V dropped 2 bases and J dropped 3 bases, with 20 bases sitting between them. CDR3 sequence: CASSLNPGGAEGYEQYF. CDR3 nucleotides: TGTGCCAGCAGCTTAAATCCGGGTGGAGCGGAGGGCTACGAGCAGTACTTC.

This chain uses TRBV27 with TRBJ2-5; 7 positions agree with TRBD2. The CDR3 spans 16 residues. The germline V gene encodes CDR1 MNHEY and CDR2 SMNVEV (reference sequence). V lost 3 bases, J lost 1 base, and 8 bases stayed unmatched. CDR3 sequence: CASSLTAGLPQETQYF. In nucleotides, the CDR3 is TGTGCCAGCAGTTTGACCGCGGGACTACCCCAAGAGACCCAGTACTTC.

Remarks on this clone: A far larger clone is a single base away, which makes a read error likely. The CDR3 loop is CASGLNNEQFF. CDR3 nucleotide sequence: TGTGCCAGCGGACTAAACAATGAGCAGTTCTTC. The gene calls are TRBV7-8 and TRBJ2-1, with D maybe TRBD2 (6 bases). The germline V gene encodes CDR1 SGHVS and CDR2 FQNEAQ. This CDR3 spans 11 amino acids. V dropped 8 bases and J dropped 5 bases, with 7 bases sitting between them.

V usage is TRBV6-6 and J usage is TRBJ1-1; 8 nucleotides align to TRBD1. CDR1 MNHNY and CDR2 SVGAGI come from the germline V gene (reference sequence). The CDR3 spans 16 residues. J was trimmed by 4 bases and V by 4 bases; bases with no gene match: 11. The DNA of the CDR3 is TGTGCCAGCAGTTTTTCACAGGGGGGGGGTTTCACTGAAGCTTTCTTT. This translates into CASSFSQGGGFTEAFF.

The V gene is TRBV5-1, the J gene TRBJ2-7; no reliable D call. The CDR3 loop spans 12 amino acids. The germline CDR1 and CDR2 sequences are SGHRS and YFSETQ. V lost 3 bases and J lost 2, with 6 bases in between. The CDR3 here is CASSSLAYEQYF. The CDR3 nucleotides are TGCGCCAGCAGCTCCCTCGCCTACGAGCAGTACTTC.

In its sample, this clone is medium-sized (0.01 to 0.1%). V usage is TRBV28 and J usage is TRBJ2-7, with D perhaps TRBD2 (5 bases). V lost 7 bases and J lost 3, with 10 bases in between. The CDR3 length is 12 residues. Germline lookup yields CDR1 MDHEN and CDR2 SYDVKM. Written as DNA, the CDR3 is TGTGCCAGCAATCTTGGGAGCTACGAGCAGTACTTC. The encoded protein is CASNLGSYEQYF.

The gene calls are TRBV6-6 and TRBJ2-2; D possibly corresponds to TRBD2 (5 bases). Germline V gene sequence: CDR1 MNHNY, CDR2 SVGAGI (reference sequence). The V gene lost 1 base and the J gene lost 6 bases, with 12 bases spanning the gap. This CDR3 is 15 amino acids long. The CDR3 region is CASSYYPTGAGELFF. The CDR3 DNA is TGTGCCAGCAGTTACTATCCTACCGGGGCCGGGGAGCTGTTTTTT.

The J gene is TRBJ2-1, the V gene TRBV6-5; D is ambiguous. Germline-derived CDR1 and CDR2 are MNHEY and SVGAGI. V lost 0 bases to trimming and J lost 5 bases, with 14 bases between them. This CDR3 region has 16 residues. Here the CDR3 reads CASSYSLLFTNNEQFF. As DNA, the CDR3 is TGTGCCAGCAGTTACTCTTTACTATTCACTAACAATGAGCAGTTCTTC.